These T cell receptor beta chains were read from a single sample in a study of vaccination and CD4 T cells after COVID-19. MiXCR was run by TCRdb on the PCR reads, yielding one entry per CDR3 protein. The sample includes about 13,000 distinct CDR3 sequences, approximately 35% of them seen just once. These receptors' antigens are unknown. The sample consisted of CD4+ T cells from blood, cultured in vitro. These receptors were taken from a human donor who had recovered from COVID-19. Each CDR3 is given with its conserved first and last residue. A D gene is named only where the DNA matches it firmly. Size tells how often a clone was seen (once, few, many) or the class of an expanded clone, and some rows leave it out.

size: few; D: NA; J: TRBJ1-2; V: TRBV21-1; CDR3: CASSKVAGPLANYGYTF; DNA: TGTGCCAGCAGCAAAGTCGCGGGGCCCTTAGCTAACTATGGCTACACCTTC
size: once; D: TRBD1; J: TRBJ2-7; V: TRBV18; CDR3: CASSPGQGAAYEQYF; DNA: TGTGCCAGCTCACCGGGACAGGGGGCAGCCTACGAGCAGTACTTC
size: NA; D: NA; J: TRBJ2-2; V: TRBV11-3; CDR3: CASSLDGGSNTGELFF; DNA: TGTGCCAGCAGCTTAGATGGGGGGTCGAACACCGGGGAGCTGTTTTTT
size: NA; D: TRBD2; J: TRBJ2-7; V: TRBV6-1; CDR3: CASQRLAGGYEQYF; DNA: TGTGCCAGCCAACGACTAGCGGGAGGTTACGAGCAGTACTTC
size: NA; D: TRBD1; J: TRBJ1-3; V: TRBV6-1; CDR3: CASRVTGGLSGNTIYF; DNA: TGTGCCAGCAGAGTAACAGGGGGCCTCTCTGGAAACACCATATATTTT
size: medium-sized; D: NA; J: TRBJ1-2; V: TRBV20-1; CDR3: CSARPGADGVYGYTF; DNA: TGCAGTGCTAGACCTGGAGCGGACGGGGTCTATGGCTACACCTTC
size: few; D: TRBD1; J: TRBJ2-7; V: TRBV6-1; CDR3: CASSVTGGAYEQYF; DNA: TGTGCCAGCAGTGTGACAGGGGGGGCCTACGAGCAGTACTTC
size: NA; D: TRBD1; J: TRBJ2-5; V: TRBV20-1; CDR3: CSASRDSQETQYF; DNA: TGCAGTGCTAGCCGGGACAGCCAAGAGACCCAGTACTTC
size: NA; D: TRBD1; J: TRBJ1-5; V: TRBV7-6; CDR3: CASSRGQGGLEPQHF; DNA: TGTGCCAGCAGCCGCGGACAGGGAGGTTTGGAGCCCCAGCATTTT
size: few; D: NA; J: TRBJ1-2; V: TRBV7-2; CDR3: CASSLGQLNYGYTF; DNA: TGTGCCAGCAGCTTAGGCCAGCTCAACTATGGCTACACCTTC
size: NA; D: NA; J: TRBJ2-2; V: TRBV12-3/TRBV12-4; CDR3: CASSAPTGELFF; DNA: TGTGCCAGCAGTGCACCCACCGGGGAGCTGTTTTTT